The 20 T cell receptor beta chains listed next were all sequenced from one sample in a study of radiation and T cells in renal cell carcinoma. Time point: blood 2 weeks post-SBRT. Treatment described: 15 Gy SBRT to primary tumor, nephrectomy 4 weeks later. Assay used: immunoSEQ multiplex PCR; TCRdb lists only in-frame clones, some missing. Seen here are some 75,000 clones, 82% observed once, and the top ten hold approximately 5.4%. The sequencing here drew on blood, taken from a patient whose treatment included radiotherapy and nephrectomy. The receptors derive from a man in his sixties with renal cell carcinoma.

The CDR3 is CATSRALAEEETQYF. The CDR3 DNA follows: TGTGCCACCAGCAGAGCACTAGCGGAAGAGGAGACCCAGTACTTC. This sequence joins TRBV15 and TRBJ2-5; TRBD2 matches at 8 bases. The CDR3 totals 15 residues. Germline loops: CDR1 LNHNV, CDR2 YYDKDF (reference sequence). The V and J ends lost 1 base and 5 bases, in that order; junction bases with no gene match: 6.

This clone was seen only once. The gene calls are TRBV5-6 and TRBJ2-5; 7 bases line up with TRBD1. This CDR3 has 15 residues. V was clipped by 4 bases and J by 1 base; unmatched bases: 7. CDR1 is SGHDT, CDR2 YYEEEE, per germline. CDR3 protein: CASSAPTGPQETQYF. As DNA, the CDR3 is TGTGCCAGCAGCGCGCCGACAGGGCCCCAAGAGACCCAGTACTTC.

The chain employs TRBV21-1 and TRBJ1-5; TRBD1 was called by the table and not checked on the DNA. TRBV21-1 is a pseudogene. The length of the CDR3 is 16 residues. The CDR3 sequence is CASSPRTGVGNQPQHF. CDR3 sequence (DNA): TGTGCCAGCAGCCCCCGGACAGGGGTGGGCAATCAGCCCCAGCATTTT.

The chain recombines TRBV28 with TRBJ2-2; TRBD2 is a possible D gene (6 bases). The germline V gene encodes CDR1 MDHEN and CDR2 SYDVKM. Trimming cost V 7 bases and J 4 bases, with 19 bases left between them. The length of the CDR3 is 16 residues. The CDR3 sequence is CASNLPGRESTGELFF. The DNA of the CDR3 is TGTGCCAGCAATCTCCCGGGACGGGAGTCCACCGGGGAGCTGTTTTTT.

J is TRBJ2-7 and V is TRBV6-5; D is undetermined. Germline-derived CDR1 and CDR2 are MNHEY and SVGAGI. CDR3 length: 13 residues. Trimming took off 8 bases at V and 6 bases at J, with 17 bases between the two ends. The CDR3 region is CASAPETSLEQYF. The CDR3 coding sequence is TGTGCCAGCGCCCCGGAAACCTCTCTCGAGCAGTACTTC.

The chain links TRBV5-1 to TRBJ2-2, with D uncertain. V lost 1 base, J lost 4 bases, and 11 bases lay in between. This CDR3 comprises 15 residues. Germline loops: CDR1 SGHRS, CDR2 YFSETQ. The CDR3 loop is CASSLQPDLTGELFF. The CDR3 coding sequence is TGCGCCAGCAGCTTGCAACCTGACCTCACCGGGGAGCTGTTTTTT.

The chain is built from TRBV7-6 and TRBJ1-4; perhaps TRBD1 as D (5 bases). The CDR3 consists of 15 residues. The V end lost 5 bases, the J end lost 8 bases, and 18 bases lay between the germline ends. Germline assignment: CDR1 SGHVS and CDR2 FNYEAQ. CDR3 in amino acids: CASSKQGDTWEKLFF. CDR3 DNA sequence: TGTGCCAGCAGCAAGCAGGGTGACACTTGGGAAAAACTGTTTTTT.

This sequence joins TRBV29-1 and TRBJ1-6; D is uncertain. Per the germline V gene, CDR1 is SQVTM and CDR2 is ANQGSEA. Trimming left V 7 bases short and J 12 bases short, with 13 bases between. The CDR3 length is 11 residues. CDR3 loop: CSAEEPIPLHF. The CDR3 DNA sequence: TGCAGCGCCGAGGAACCTATACCCCTCCACTTT.

The V and J genes are TRBV2 and TRBJ1-1; possibly TRBD1 for D (6 bases). V gave up 0 bases and J gave up 2 bases, with 10 bases separating them. This CDR3 has 15 residues. CDR1 and CDR2 (germline): SNHLY, FYNNEI. The CDR3 bases are TGTGCCAGCAGTGAAGCACTGGACAGCAACACTGAAGCTTTCTTT. It encodes CASSEALDSNTEAFF.

The V and J genes are TRBV6-1 and TRBJ2-3; the D gene is possibly TRBD2 (5 bases). The germline CDR1 and CDR2 sequences are MNHNS and SASEGT. The CDR3 totals 14 residues. With 2 bases removed from V and 2 bases from J, the gap between germline ends came to 8 bases. The CDR3 loop is CASSELANTDTQYF. For the CDR3, the DNA is TGTGCCAGCAGTGAACTAGCCAACACAGATACGCAGTATTTT.

In its sample, this clone was seen once. V and J are TRBV6-1 and TRBJ1-1; possible D gene TRBD1, 5 bases. Looked up from germline, CDR1 is MNHNS and CDR2 is SASEGT. Trimming stripped 4 bases from V and 6 bases from J, with 6 bases between. The CDR3 sequence is 11 residues long. The chain's CDR3 is CASSGGSEAFF. CDR3 coding DNA: TGTGCCAGCAGTGGGGGGTCTGAAGCTTTCTTT.

The chain carries TRBV21-1 and TRBJ2-5; the table's D call TRBD2 went unverified against the DNA. TRBV21-1 is classified as a pseudogene. The CDR3 has 19 amino acids. The CDR3 nucleotides are TGTGCCAGCAGCTACAAACTAAGCCCCCAGCGGGAGTTGCCAGAGACCCAGTACTTC. Translating it yields CASSYKLSPQRELPETQYF.

This chain links TRBV20-1 with TRBJ1-1, with D possibly TRBD1 on 5 matching bases. Per germline, CDR1 DFQATT and CDR2 SNEGSKA (reference sequence). V gave up 6 bases and J gave up 11 bases, with 16 bases separating them. The CDR3 length is 11 residues. The CDR3 region has the DNA TGCAGTGCCGGACGGGCCGGGGCGGCTTTCTTT. Translation: CSAGRAGAAFF.

The chain recombines TRBV5-1 with TRBJ2-2, with D hard to call. Deletions cut 5 bases from V and 3 bases from J, with 11 bases between. Germline CDR1 is SGHRS and CDR2 is YFSETQ. The CDR3 is made up of 14 amino acids. The DNA for the CDR3 is TGCGCCAGCAGATCTAGTAGTGACACCGGGGAGCTGTTTTTT. This sequence encodes CASRSSSDTGELFF.

This chain's CDR3 is CASSLAGGAGGDTQYF. CDR3 sequence (DNA): TGTGCCAGCAGCTTAGCCGGCGGGGCCGGCGGAGATACGCAGTATTTT. This chain links TRBV7-2 with TRBJ2-3, with D possibly TRBD2 on 6 matching bases. CDR1 is SGHTA and CDR2 is FQGNSA in the germline V gene. Trimming shortened V by 0 bases and J by 5 bases, and 15 bases separated the two germline ends. This CDR3 comprises 16 residues.

The V and J genes are TRBV4-1 and TRBJ1-5; unclear D gene. CDR1 is MGHRA and CDR2 is YSYEKL in the germline V gene. CDR3 size: 15 residues. V lost 0 bases and J 4 bases, leaving 10 bases between the germline ends. The CDR3 is CASSQDTTKNQPQHF. The CDR3 region has the DNA TGCGCCAGCAGCCAAGACACGACCAAGAATCAGCCCCAGCATTTT.

This chain joins TRBV29-1 and TRBJ2-7; D possibly matches TRBD1 or TRBD2 (6 bases each). The V end was cut by 8 bases, the J end by 5 bases, with 19 bases between. Germline assignment: CDR1 SQVTM and CDR2 ANQGSEA. The CDR3 spans 13 residues. The DNA for the CDR3 is TGCAGCACCGAGGGGGGTGTTAAGCACGAGCAGTACTTC. Protein: CSTEGGVKHEQYF.

The rearrangement uses TRBV10-1 and TRBJ2-7; TRBD2 agrees at 11 bases. V dropped 7 bases and J dropped 3; count of bases not matched to a gene: 8. The germline V gene encodes CDR1 WNHNN and CDR2 SYGVQD (reference sequence). This CDR3 spans 15 amino acids. CDR3 protein: CASMEGTSGNYEQYF. In DNA form, the CDR3 reads TGCGCCAGCATGGAGGGGACTAGCGGTAACTACGAGCAGTACTTC.

The chain joins TRBV7-3 to TRBJ2-3; D is perhaps TRBD2 (6 bases). The V gene lost 2 bases and the J gene lost 2 bases, with 14 bases spanning the gap. CDR1 SGHTA and CDR2 FQGTGA come from the germline V gene. The CDR3 has 16 residues. CDR3 loop: CASSLLGAGPTDTQYF. The CDR3 nucleotides are TGTGCCAGCAGCTTACTAGGGGCGGGACCCACAGATACGCAGTATTTT. The variable domain in full, with the rest retrieved from reference TRBV7-3 and TRBJ2-3, is GAGVSQTPSNKVTEKGKYVELRCDPISGHTALYWYRQSLGQGPEFLIYFQGTGAADDSGLPNDRFFAVRPEGSVSTLKIQRTERGDSAVYLCASSLLGAGPTDTQYFGPGTRLTVL.

This clone was seen more than once but under ten times. This chain joins TRBV30 and TRBJ2-2, with TRBD2 as a possible D gene (6 bases). This CDR3 is 13 amino acids long. Germline values: CDR1 GTSNPN, CDR2 SVGIG (reference sequence). Trimming pared 4 bases from V and 6 bases from J, leaving 12 bases between. In DNA, the CDR3 is TGTGCCTGGAATCGGGGGTTGTCCGGGGAGCTGTTTTTT. Residues: CAWNRGLSGELFF.